The 8 T cell receptor beta chains reported below all come from one sample, sequenced in a study of spatial heterogeneity in lung cancer. The time point: sample taken at primary tumor resection. Whole RNA obtained from tumor, nontumor lung or frozen PBMC underwent sequencing without sorting. Via MiXCR, TCRdb re-called the 5' RACE reads, giving one row per CDR3 protein. The sample shows tens of thousands of distinct CDR3 sequences, under 6% of them seen only once. The sequenced sample was PBMCs, obtained at surgery. These receptors came from a male donor with early-stage non-small cell lung cancer.

This clonotype occurred many times. The V gene is TRBV21-1, the J gene TRBJ2-1; the table's TRBD1 call for D was not verified on the DNA. TRBV21-1 is a pseudogene segment. This CDR3 is 10 amino acids long. The chain's CDR3 is CALTVNEQFF. The CDR3, as DNA: TGTGCCCTGACAGTCAATGAGCAGTTCTTC.

This clonotype was counted at least ten times. The rearrangement links TRBV12-3 or TRBV12-4 to TRBJ2-3, with 7 bases identical to TRBD2. Germline trimming cut 6 bases from V and 2 bases from J; bases unmatched to any gene: 11. The CDR3 consists of 16 residues. CDR3 sequence: CASRLPGLRSTDTQYF. In nucleotides, the CDR3 is TGTGCCAGCAGACTGCCGGGACTAAGATCCACAGATACGCAGTATTTT.

There are many counts of this clonotype. This chain joins TRBV6-2 or TRBV6-3 and TRBJ2-5, with 13 bases that match TRBD2. V shed 6 bases and J 1 base; nucleotides not matched to a gene: 11. This CDR3 has 18 amino acids. In germline, CDR1 is MNHEY, CDR2 SVGEGT. The CDR3 loop reads CASRTTSGRLSRQETQYF. The CDR3 bases are TGTGCCAGCAGGACGACTAGCGGGAGGTTGTCTCGCCAAGAGACCCAGTACTTC.

This clonotype showed up many times. V usage is TRBV30 and J usage is TRBJ2-6; D ambiguous. CDR1 is GTSNPN and CDR2 is SVGIG in the germline V gene (reference sequence). CDR3 size: 16 residues. Trimming took 0 bases from V and 0 from J, leaving 9 bases between them. This chain's CDR3 is CAWSVVYSSGANVLTF. CDR3 DNA: TGTGCCTGGAGTGTGGTATACAGCTCTGGGGCCAACGTCCTGACTTTC.

This clonotype was recorded many times. The rearrangement joins TRBV10-3 to TRBJ1-6; no reliable D call. The CDR3 runs 14 residues. Germline CDR1 and CDR2: ENHRY and SYGVKD. V was cut by 2 bases and J by 7 bases, with 9 bases left in between. CDR3 coding DNA: TGTGCCATCAGTGAGGGCTACGGGAATTCACCCCTCCACTTT. Translated, it gives CAISEGYGNSPLHF.

This clonotype has at least ten counts. J is TRBJ2-5 and V is TRBV2, with D possibly called TRBD1 or TRBD2 (5 bases each). Trimming stripped 6 bases from V and 2 bases from J, with 7 bases between. The CDR3 is made up of 12 amino acids. From germline, CDR1 is SNHLY and CDR2 FYNNEI. The DNA for the CDR3 is TGTGCCAGCAGGGGGGATCAAGAGACCCAGTACTTC. This codes for CASRGDQETQYF.

This clonotype showed up many times. The V gene is TRBV14, the J gene TRBJ2-2; TRBD2 matches 9 bases. The CDR3 runs to 16 residues. The ends lost 4 bases at V and 2 bases at J; junction bases unmatched: 5. Germline V gives CDR1 SGHDN, CDR2 FVKESK. The CDR3 loop is CASSPLAGANTGELFF. The CDR3 DNA reads as TGTGCCAGCAGCCCCTTAGCGGGGGCCAACACCGGGGAGCTGTTTTTT.

The table lists this clonotype with many counts. The CDR3 DNA reads as TGCAGCGTTGGAAAGGGCCCCTCCTACGCTGAGCAGTTCTTC. Its protein product is CSVGKGPSYAEQFF. The chain uses TRBV29-1 and TRBJ2-1; D gene ambiguous. With 4 bases removed from V and 9 bases from J, the gap between germline ends came to 19 bases. CDR3 length: 14 amino acids. Per the germline V gene, CDR1 is SQVTM and CDR2 is ANQGSEA.